These 19 T cell receptor beta chains share one sample of origin, sequenced in a study of glioma-infiltrating T cells after dendritic cell vaccination. Assay used: immunoSEQ multiplex PCR; TCRdb lists only in-frame clones, some missing. Of around 92,000 clones detected, roughly 80% appear once; the ten largest clones hold about 5%. Stated time point: after dendritic cell vaccination, including at tumor progression/relapse. The source was blood, collected after dendritic cell vaccination. Receptors originate from a human donor with glioblastoma.

The V gene is TRBV10-3, the J gene TRBJ1-2; 9 positions match TRBD1. V was pared by 3 bases and J by 5 bases, with 10 bases of the junction left unmatched. Looked up from germline, CDR1 is ENHRY and CDR2 is SYGVKD. The CDR3 consists of 16 residues. The chain's CDR3 is CAISERTGVGIYGYTF. CDR3 DNA: TGTGCCATCAGTGAAAGGACAGGGGTCGGGATTTATGGCTACACCTTC.

DNA of the CDR3: TGTGCCAGTAGTATTAACCCTCGGGGTGGCTACACCTTC. Residues: CASSINPRGGYTF. The chain couples TRBV19 to TRBJ1-2; no reliable D call. Germline-derived CDR1 and CDR2 are LNHDA and SQIVND (reference sequence). There are 13 residues in the CDR3. The ends were cut back, 3 bases at V and 7 bases at J, with 12 bases in the middle.

J is TRBJ2-6 and V is TRBV5-1; 8 bases match TRBD1. The CDR3 has 16 amino acids. Germline V gives CDR1 SGHRS, CDR2 YFSETQ. V was clipped by 4 bases and J by 3 bases; unmatched bases: 6. DNA of the CDR3: TGCGCCAGCAGCGGACAGGGCCTCGGTGGGGCCAACGTCCTGACTTTC. Its protein is CASSGQGLGGANVLTF.

The V call is TRBV27, the J call TRBJ2-3; a weak D match, TRBD2 (6 bases). The V end lost 0 bases, the J end lost 2 bases, and 12 bases lay between the germline ends. The CDR3 runs to 16 residues. Per the germline V gene, CDR1 is MNHEY and CDR2 is SMNVEV (reference sequence). The CDR3 spells CASSLSGAGNTDTQYF. CDR3 nucleotides: TGTGCCAGCAGTTTATCTGGGGCGGGGAACACAGATACGCAGTATTTT.

Here the CDR3 reads CASSLSEGQGRDYGYTF. Here the CDR3 DNA reads TGTGCCAGCAGCCTATCGGAGGGGCAGGGAAGGGACTATGGCTACACCTTC. The chain links TRBV7-2 to TRBJ1-2, with TRBD1 as a possible D gene (5 bases). The germline V and J ends were trimmed by 5 bases and 3 bases, with 22 bases remaining between them. The CDR3 loop spans 17 amino acids. The germline CDR1 and CDR2 sequences are SGHTA and FQGNSA.

The gene calls are TRBV9 and TRBJ1-2; a possible D gene is TRBD1 (6 bases). The CDR3 totals 16 residues. V lost 0 bases to trimming and J lost 4 bases, with 16 bases between them. Germline values: CDR1 SGDLS, CDR2 YYNGEE. The chain's CDR3 is CASSVDLWGGAYGYTF. The DNA for the CDR3 is TGTGCCAGCAGCGTAGATCTTTGGGGGGGGGCCTATGGCTACACCTTC.

This clone was observed a single time. The rearrangement links TRBV2 to TRBJ2-5; 7 nucleotides match TRBD2. V dropped 3 bases and J dropped 5; count of bases not matched to a gene: 3. This CDR3 has 13 residues. Germline CDR1 SNHLY, CDR2 FYNNEI. The CDR3 DNA sequence: TGTGCCAGCAGTGAGCGGGAGTGGGAGACCCAGTACTTC. Translation: CASSEREWETQYF.

This clone was seen a handful of times. The rearrangement joins TRBV6-5 to TRBJ1-2; no clear D gene. The V gene lost 2 bases and the J gene lost 7 bases, with 11 bases spanning the gap. CDR3 length: 13 residues. Per germline, CDR1 MNHEY and CDR2 SVGAGI. This chain's CDR3 is CASSYDGEGGYTF. CDR3 DNA sequence: TGTGCCAGCAGTTACGACGGGGAGGGTGGCTACACCTTC.

The chain joins TRBV2 to TRBJ1-2; D might be TRBD1 (5 bases). Germline V lookup: CDR1 SNHLY, CDR2 FYNNEI. The CDR3 spans 16 residues. The CDR3 coding sequence is TGTGCGACCGGAGGGGACTACATATCGAAAAACTATGGCTACACCTTC. Its translation: CATGGDYISKNYGYTF.

The chain is built from TRBV5-6 and TRBJ2-2, with D perhaps TRBD1 (6 bases). CDR3 length: 15 residues. Deletions cut 0 bases from V and 7 bases from J, with 13 bases between. CDR1 and CDR2 (germline): SGHDT, YYEEEE. The CDR3 bases are TGTGCCAGCAGCTTGGCTTTGGGGGCCGGCGGGGAGCTGTTTTTT. It is translated as CASSLALGAGGELFF.

The chain links TRBV29-1 to TRBJ1-1; no firm D call. Germline-derived CDR1 and CDR2 are SQVTM and ANQGSEA. Trimming removed 1 base at V and 0 bases at J, with 6 bases between. This CDR3 has 13 amino acids. The CDR3 loop is CSVEVAVNTEAFF. CDR3 DNA: TGCAGCGTTGAAGTTGCGGTGAACACTGAAGCTTTCTTT.

The chain joins TRBV15 to TRBJ1-1, with TRBD1 matching over 8 bases. The germline gives CDR1 LNHNV, CDR2 YYDKDF (reference sequence). CDR3 length: 16 amino acids. The junction had 7 bases not matched to a gene; V was cut back by 1 base and J by 3 bases. The CDR3 nucleotides are TGTGCCACCAGCAGAGGGACAGGGACGTTGGACACTGAAGCTTTCTTT. It specifies CATSRGTGTLDTEAFF. The full variable domain, rest sourced from reference TRBV15 and TRBJ1-1, is DAMVIQNPRYQVTQFGKPVTLSCSQTLNHNVMYWYQQKSSQAPKLLFHYYDKDFNNEADTPDNFQSRRPNTSFCFLDIRSPGLGDTAMYLCATSRGTGTLDTEAFFGQGTRLTVV.

This clone occurred once. This chain links TRBV19 with TRBJ2-7; D is perhaps TRBD1 (5 bases). Deletions cut 4 bases from V and 2 bases from J, with 15 bases between. Germline CDR1 LNHDA, CDR2 SQIVND (reference sequence). The CDR3 is 15 residues long. This chain's CDR3 is CASSSPRVGPYEQYF. CDR3 sequence (DNA): TGTGCCAGTAGTAGCCCACGGGTGGGGCCCTACGAGCAGTACTTC.

In this sample, this clone turned up a few times. The chain is built from TRBV5-1 and TRBJ1-2, with 7 bases matching TRBD1. The CDR3 has 14 amino acids. Germline V gene data show CDR1 as SGHRS and CDR2 as YFSETQ. V was pared by 4 bases and J by 0 bases, with 3 bases of the junction left unmatched. CDR3 sequence reads: CASSLDRANYGYTF. The CDR3, as DNA: TGCGCCAGCAGCCTCGACAGGGCTAACTATGGCTACACCTTC.

The V call is TRBV5-4, the J call TRBJ1-2; 9 bases agree with TRBD1. The CDR3 sequence is 15 residues long. The germline gives CDR1 SGHNT, CDR2 YYREEE (reference sequence). The J segment lost 4 bases and the V segment lost 4 bases, leaving 8 bases of the junction unmatched. In nucleotides, the CDR3 is TGTGCCAGCAGCGCCCCCGGGACAGGGAGCTATGGCTACACCTTC. It specifies CASSAPGTGSYGYTF.

The genes are TRBV18 and TRBJ2-2; possibly TRBD2 for D (5 bases). This CDR3 is 13 amino acids long. Trimming cost V 6 bases and J 5 bases, with 10 bases left between them. CDR1 and CDR2 (germline): KGHSH, LQKENI. The CDR3 sequence: CASSARGTGELFF. The CDR3 region has the DNA TGTGCCAGCTCGGCTAGAGGGACCGGGGAGCTGTTTTTT.

The chain recombines TRBV30 with TRBJ1-5; D may be TRBD1 (6 bases). This CDR3 comprises 13 residues. Germline-derived CDR1 and CDR2 are GTSNPN and SVGIG (reference sequence). With 3 bases removed from V and 5 bases from J, the gap between germline ends came to 11 bases. CDR3 protein: CAWSRDNYQPQHF. Written as DNA, the CDR3 is TGTGCCTGGAGCAGGGACAACTATCAGCCCCAGCATTTT.

The genes are TRBV7-6 and TRBJ1-1; possibly TRBD1 for D (6 bases). The CDR3 has 13 amino acids. The V gene's germline CDR1 is SGHVS and CDR2 FNYEAQ. The V gene lost 4 bases and the J gene lost 5 bases, with 11 bases spanning the gap. The CDR3 DNA follows: TGTGCCAGCAGCTCACAGGGACGAACTGAAGCTTTCTTT. It is translated as CASSSQGRTEAFF.

A note on this clone: A read error may produce the germline difference seen at one junction end. The V call is TRBV7-7, the J call TRBJ2-1; TRBD2 might be the D (5 bases). The CDR3 consists of 12 residues. The V gene's germline CDR1 is SSHAT and CDR2 FNYEAQ (reference sequence). CDR3 in DNA: TGTGCTAGCAGCGGTAGTGGCAATGAGCAGTTCTTC. Amino acid sequence: CASSGSGNEQFF. The full variable domain, completed using reference TRBV7-7 and TRBJ2-1, is GAGVSQSPRYKVTKRGQDVTLRCDPISSHATLYWYQQALGQGPEFLTYFNYEAQPDKSGLPSDRFSAERPEGSISTLTIQRTEQRDSAMYRCASSGSGNEQFFGPGTRLTVL.